These 8 T cell receptor beta chains were sequenced from one sample in a study of blood T cell repertoires in COVID-19 (dated by TCRdb to 2018 to 2020). The library was generated by the immunoSEQ multiplex PCR assay. Imported from immuneACCESS, the table was reduced by TCRdb to in-frame sequences with V and J called. These copies leave out some clones; in studies compared against another copy, an unresolved V gene accounts for under half, and the cause of the remainder is not known. The table for this sample lists 80,000 or so clones; 75% to 85% of them were counted only once. The top ten constitute 4% to 6% of the sample. Sequences were obtained from peripheral blood. The origin of the receptors is a woman between 65 and 79 years old with acute or convalescent COVID-19.

This chain joins TRBV11-3 and TRBJ1-2; possibly TRBD1 for D (6 bases). V was trimmed by 0 bases and J by 4 bases, leaving 6 bases between them. Germline CDR1 SGHNT, CDR2 YENEEA. This CDR3 is built from 13 residues. The CDR3: CASSLDRGYGYTF. In DNA form, the CDR3 reads TGTGCCAGCAGCTTAGACAGGGGCTATGGCTACACCTTC. The whole variable domain, remainder taken from reference TRBV11-3 and TRBJ1-2, is EAGVVQSPRYKIIEKKQPVAFWCNPISGHNTLYWYLQNLGQGPELLIRYENEEAVDDSQLPKDRFSAERLKGVDSTLKIQPAELGDSAVYLCASSLDRGYGYTFGSGTRLTVV.

The rearrangement uses TRBV6-5 and TRBJ1-6, with unresolved D. Trimming left V 3 bases short and J 10 bases short, with 16 bases between. This CDR3 comprises 15 residues. Germline loops: CDR1 MNHEY, CDR2 SVGAGI. CDR3 in amino acids: CASSYSDGVASPLHF. The CDR3 region has the DNA TGTGCCAGCAGTTATAGCGACGGCGTGGCCTCACCCCTCCACTTT.

The chain recombines TRBV5-1 with TRBJ1-6; 10 bases map to TRBD1. This CDR3 spans 15 amino acids. The junction had 8 bases not matched to a gene; V was cut back by 3 bases and J by 11 bases. Per germline, CDR1 SGHRS and CDR2 YFSETQ. The CDR3 protein is CASSSVTGGRAPLHF. In DNA form, the CDR3 reads TGCGCCAGCAGCTCAGTGACAGGGGGCAGGGCACCCCTCCACTTT.

This clone was seen once. This chain connects TRBV20-1 to TRBJ1-1; D gene unclear. Germline loops: CDR1 DFQATT, CDR2 SNEGSKA (reference sequence). This CDR3 is 11 amino acids long. V lost 5 bases to trimming and J lost 7 bases, with 11 bases between them. The CDR3 loop is CSARVVLEAFF. CDR3 coding DNA: TGCAGTGCTCGGGTTGTTCTTGAAGCTTTCTTT.

J is TRBJ1-2 and V is TRBV7-9; a possible D gene is TRBD1 (5 bases). From germline, CDR1 is SEHNR and CDR2 FQNEAQ (reference sequence). This CDR3 spans 13 amino acids. V was shortened by 4 bases and J by 7 bases, with 13 bases between the two germline ends. The CDR3 is CASSSGFTSGYTF. DNA of the CDR3: TGTGCCAGCAGCTCAGGGTTCACCTCTGGCTACACCTTC. The whole variable domain, filled in from reference TRBV7-9 and TRBJ1-2, reads DTGVSQNPRHKITKRGQNVTFRCDPISEHNRLYWYRQTLGQGPEFLTYFQNEAQLEKSRLLSDRFSAERPKGSFSTLEIQRTEQGDSAMYLCASSSGFTSGYTFGSGTRLTVV.

The J gene is TRBJ2-6, the V gene TRBV7-2, with TRBD2 as a possible D gene (5 bases). CDR3 length: 17 residues. Germline V gene sequence: CDR1 SGHTA, CDR2 FQGNSA. Trimming removed 1 base from V and 8 bases from J, with 18 bases in between. CDR3 sequence: CASSLVTGSLGTNVLTF. The CDR3 coding sequence is TGTGCCAGCAGCTTAGTTACGGGGAGTCTGGGTACCAACGTCCTGACTTTC.

V gene TRBV4-1 combines with J gene TRBJ1-1; D remains ambiguous. Germline-derived CDR1 and CDR2 are MGHRA and YSYEKL. V was clipped by 0 bases and J by 1 base, with 12 bases between them. This CDR3 spans 16 amino acids. CDR3 protein: CASSQEMSTGNTEAFF. Here the CDR3 DNA reads TGCGCCAGCAGCCAAGAGATGTCCACTGGGAACACTGAAGCTTTCTTT.

Only a few counts were recorded for this clone. This chain joins TRBV4-2 and TRBJ2-2, with D uncertain. The V end was cut by 1 base, the J end by 1 base, with 4 bases between. Per germline, CDR1 LGHNA and CDR2 YNFKEQ. The CDR3 extends over 14 amino acids. The CDR3, as DNA: TGTGCCAGCAGCCAAGTCCAGAACACCGGGGAGCTGTTTTTT. Its translation: CASSQVQNTGELFF.